Listed below are T cell receptor beta chains from one sample, sequenced in a study of blood T cell repertoires in COVID-19. Measured with immunoSEQ multiplex PCR; TCRdb has only the in-frame clones, and not every one. The repertoire consists of 200,000 to 250,000 clones, with more than 85% occurring once and the leading ten covering roughly a tenth. The material sequenced was peripheral blood. Source of these receptors: a woman in her forties or fifties with COVID-19, enrolled during active disease. The CDR3 runs from the conserved cysteine through the conserved F or W. The D gene is left open where the match is weak. Size is stated for part of the rows, as once, few or many counts, or as a class when the clone is expanded.

d_gene	j_gene	abundance	v_gene	CDR3aa	CDR3nt
TRBD1	TRBJ1-6	few	TRBV18	CASSSLLRQGDSPLHF	TGTGCCAGCTCATCGTTACTTCGACAGGGTGATTCACCCCTCCACTTT
.	TRBJ1-6	.	TRBV5-1	CASSLDRVSPLHF	TGCGCCAGCAGCTTGGACAGGGTCTCACCCCTCCACTTT
.	TRBJ2-1	.	TRBV6-5	CASSPMTLPYNEQFF	TGTGCCAGCAGTCCTATGACACTGCCCTACAATGAGCAGTTCTTC
TRBD1	TRBJ1-2	few	TRBV5-1	CASRGDSYYGYTF	TGCGCCAGCAGGGGGGACAGTTACTATGGCTACACCTTC
TRBD2	TRBJ2-3	once	TRBV13	CASSLRGLAQSTDTQYF	TGTGCCAGCAGCTTACGAGGACTAGCTCAAAGCACAGATACGCAGTATTTT
TRBD1	TRBJ2-3	.	TRBV18	CASSPPNRGSTDTQYF	TGTGCCAGCTCACCACCGAACAGGGGAAGCACAGATACGCAGTATTTT
.	TRBJ2-7	.	TRBV2	CASFGSSYEQYF	TGTGCCAGTTTCGGGAGCTCCTACGAGCAGTACTTC
.	TRBJ2-4	.	TRBV28	CASSSRRLPRENIQYF	TGTGCCAGCAGTTCCCGACGGCTGCCGAGGGAAAACATTCAGTACTTC
TRBD1	TRBJ2-5	.	TRBV5-1	CASSLESRGQETQYF	TGCGCCAGCAGCTTGGAAAGCAGGGGGCAAGAGACCCAGTACTTC
.	TRBJ1-4	once	TRBV19	CASSNPTGRVNEKLFF	TGTGCCAGTAGTAATCCGACAGGCCGGGTCAATGAAAAACTGTTTTTT
.	TRBJ1-4	.	TRBV4-1	CASSQDAGNNEKLFF	TGCGCCAGCAGCCAAGATGCCGGGAATAATGAAAAACTGTTTTTT
.	TRBJ2-1	.	TRBV24-1	CATSDPDGHEQFF	TGTGCCACCAGTGATCCGGACGGACACGAGCAGTTCTTC
TRBD1	TRBJ2-7	.	TRBV24-1	CATSGKDREFEQYF	TGTGCCACCAGTGGGAAGGACAGGGAGTTCGAGCAGTACTTC
.	TRBJ2-1	.	TRBV21-1	CASSTRDSYNEQFF	TGTGCCAGCAGCACCCGGGACTCCTACAATGAGCAGTTCTTC
TRBD1	TRBJ2-6	.	TRBV9	CASSVGGRGQFSGANVLTF	TGTGCCAGCAGCGTAGGAGGCAGGGGGCAATTCTCTGGGGCCAACGTCCTGACTTTC
TRBD1	TRBJ2-7	.	TRBV19	CASSIGGQGSYEQYF	TGTGCCAGTAGTATAGGTGGACAGGGTAGCTACGAGCAGTACTTC
TRBD1	TRBJ1-2	.	TRBV4-1	CASSPTGNYGYTF	TGCGCCAGCAGCCCGACAGGGAACTATGGCTACACCTTC
.	TRBJ1-1	few	TRBV12-3/TRBV12-4	CASSPDRPNEAFF	TGTGCCAGCAGTCCCGACAGGCCCAATGAAGCTTTCTTT
.	TRBJ2-2	.	TRBV27	CASSFGGTGELFF	TGTGCCAGCAGTTTCGGAGGTACCGGGGAGCTGTTTTTT
TRBD1	TRBJ2-6	.	TRBV10-3	CAISEPDRATGANVLTF	TGTGCCATCAGTGAGCCGGACAGGGCCACTGGGGCCAACGTCCTGACTTTC
.	TRBJ2-6	.	TRBV3-1/TRBV3-2	CASSRRQLSGANVLTF	TGTGCCAGCAGCCGGAGACAGCTCTCTGGGGCCAACGTCCTGACTTTC
TRBD1	TRBJ2-7	.	TRBV28	CATTDRGLYEQYF	TGTGCCACTACAGACAGGGGGCTATACGAGCAGTACTTC
TRBD2	TRBJ2-5	once	TRBV11-2	CASSLELAGGQETQYF	TGTGCCAGCAGCTTAGAACTAGCGGGGGGCCAAGAGACCCAGTACTTC
.	TRBJ1-2	once	TRBV5-5	CASSLVGTSTFLGKNYGYTF	TGTGCCAGCAGCTTGGTCGGGACATCTACTTTCTTGGGGAAGAACTATGGCTACACCTTC
.	TRBJ1-3	.	TRBV19	CASSSTGKPGNTIYF	TGTGCCAGTAGTAGCACAGGGAAACCTGGAAACACCATATATTTT
TRBD1	TRBJ1-1	.	TRBV15	CATSSIGQGWTEAFF	TGTGCCACCAGCAGCATAGGACAGGGGTGGACTGAAGCTTTCTTT
.	TRBJ2-5	.	TRBV5-1	CASSPHPGRSETQYF	TGCGCCAGCAGCCCCCATCCTGGCAGGTCAGAGACCCAGTACTTC
.	TRBJ2-1	.	TRBV19	CASTPGGTAYNEQFF	TGTGCCAGTACCCCCGGAGGGACGGCCTACAATGAGCAGTTCTTC
.	TRBJ2-2	.	TRBV27	CASSRRGRGADTGELFF	TGTGCCAGCAGCCGTCGGGGTCGGGGGGCCGACACCGGGGAGCTGTTTTTT